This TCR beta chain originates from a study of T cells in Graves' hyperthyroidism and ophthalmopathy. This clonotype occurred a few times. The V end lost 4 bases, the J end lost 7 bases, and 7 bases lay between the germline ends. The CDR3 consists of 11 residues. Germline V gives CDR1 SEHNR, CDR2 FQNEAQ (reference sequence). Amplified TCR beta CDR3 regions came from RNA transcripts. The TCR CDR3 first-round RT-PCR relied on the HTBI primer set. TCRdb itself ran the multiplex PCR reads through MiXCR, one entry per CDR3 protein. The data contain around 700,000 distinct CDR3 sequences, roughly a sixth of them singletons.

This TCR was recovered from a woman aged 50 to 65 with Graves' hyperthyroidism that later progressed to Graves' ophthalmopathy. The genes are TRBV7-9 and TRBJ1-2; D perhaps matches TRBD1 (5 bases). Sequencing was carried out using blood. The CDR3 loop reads CASSWGVGYTF. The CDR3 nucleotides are TGTGCCAGCAGCTGGGGGGTTGGCTACACCTTC.